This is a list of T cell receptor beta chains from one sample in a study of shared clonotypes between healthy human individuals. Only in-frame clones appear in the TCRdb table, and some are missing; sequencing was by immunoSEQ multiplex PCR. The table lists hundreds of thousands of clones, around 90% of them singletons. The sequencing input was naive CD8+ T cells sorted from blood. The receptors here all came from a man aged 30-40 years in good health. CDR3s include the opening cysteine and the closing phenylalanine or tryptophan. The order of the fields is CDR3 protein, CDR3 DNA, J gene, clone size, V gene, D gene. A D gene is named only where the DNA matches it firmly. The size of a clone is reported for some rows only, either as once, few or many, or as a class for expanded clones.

CASSFTGHPWMDEQFF	TGTGCCAGCAGCTTCACGGGACACCCTTGGATGGATGAGCAGTTCTTC	TRBJ2-1	.	TRBV9	.
CASSFLRDRGLETQYF	TGTGCCAGCAGCTTCCTGAGGGACAGGGGGCTGGAGACCCAGTACTTC	TRBJ2-5	.	TRBV7-9	TRBD1
CASLSHAGGVYNEQFF	TGTGCCAGCCTTTCCCACGCGGGGGGCGTCTACAATGAGCAGTTCTTC	TRBJ2-1	few	TRBV19	TRBD2
CASSEWDTLNTEAFF	TGTGCCAGCAGTGAATGGGACACGTTGAACACTGAAGCTTTCTTT	TRBJ1-1	.	TRBV6-1	.
CASSVGINYEQYF	TGTGCCAGCAGCGTAGGTATCAACTACGAGCAGTACTTC	TRBJ2-7	many	TRBV9	.
CASSPPASGIYEQYF	TGTGCCAGCAGCCCCCCCGCTAGCGGGATTTACGAGCAGTACTTC	TRBJ2-7	.	TRBV27	TRBD2
CASSPPGGGEQETQYF	TGTGCCAGCAGCCCCCCAGGGGGCGGGGAACAAGAGACCCAGTACTTC	TRBJ2-5	once	TRBV9	TRBD1
CASSESMGAAKNIQYF	TGCGCCAGCAGTGAGTCCATGGGAGCGGCCAAAAACATTCAGTACTTC	TRBJ2-4	.	TRBV10-1	.
CASSYYRNTGELFF	TGTGCCAGCAGTTACTACAGGAACACCGGGGAGCTGTTTTTT	TRBJ2-2	.	TRBV6-5	.
CASSLSSSTLGNYEQYF	TGTGCCAGCAGTTTATCGAGTAGTACCCTAGGGAACTACGAGCAGTACTTC	TRBJ2-7	.	TRBV27	.
CASSSGQGEETQYF	TGTGCCAGCAGCTCGGGACAGGGGGAAGAGACCCAGTACTTC	TRBJ2-5	.	TRBV7-9	TRBD1
CASSGTPFENYGYTF	TGTGCCAGCAGTGGAACCCCGTTTGAAAACTATGGCTACACCTTC	TRBJ1-2	.	TRBV6-1	.
CASSIVLQGGTEAFF	TGTGCCAGTAGTATAGTCCTACAGGGTGGGACTGAAGCTTTCTTT	TRBJ1-1	.	TRBV19	.
CATRGLAGFNEQFF	TGCGCCACCAGAGGACTAGCGGGATTCAATGAGCAGTTCTTC	TRBJ2-1	.	TRBV10-2	TRBD2
CASSLRGVSTANTGELFF	TGTGCCAGCAGCTTAAGGGGCGTGAGTACAGCGAACACCGGGGAGCTGTTTTTT	TRBJ2-2	.	TRBV7-8	.
CASSLVVRTATNEKLFF	TGTGCCAGCAGCTTAGTGGTCAGAACAGCAACTAATGAAAAACTGTTTTTT	TRBJ1-4	.	TRBV7-9	.
CASSRGTGNNEQFF	TGTGCCAGTAGTAGAGGGACAGGGAACAATGAGCAGTTCTTC	TRBJ2-1	.	TRBV19	TRBD1
CASSSRLRFSTDTQYF	TGTGCCAGCAGCTCGAGACTGCGTTTTAGCACAGATACGCAGTATTTT	TRBJ2-3	.	TRBV5-6	.
CASSWDADYEQYF	TGTGCCAGCAGCTGGGACGCAGACTACGAGCAGTACTTC	TRBJ2-7	.	TRBV5-4	.
CASSFTSARGETQYF	TGTGCCAGCAGCTTTACTAGCGCCCGGGGGGAGACCCAGTACTTC	TRBJ2-5	.	TRBV7-9	TRBD2
CAWSESSNEQFF	TGTGCCTGGAGCGAATCCAGTAATGAGCAGTTCTTC	TRBJ2-1	.	TRBV30	.
CASTSIAGYGNEQYF	TGCGCCAGCACCTCGATAGCGGGATACGGCAACGAGCAGTACTTC	TRBJ2-7	.	TRBV5-1	TRBD2
CASSIDSWSSSYEQYF	TGTGCCAGTAGTATCGACAGCTGGAGTAGCTCCTACGAGCAGTACTTC	TRBJ2-7	once	TRBV19	.
CASTPHGSYNEQFF	TGTGCCAGCACGCCGCATGGGTCTTACAATGAGCAGTTCTTC	TRBJ2-1	.	TRBV27	.
CASGDGLAGTDTQYF	TGTGCTAGTGGGGACGGACTAGCGGGCACAGATACGCAGTATTTT	TRBJ2-3	.	TRBV12-5	TRBD2
CASAATTGGNYGYTF	TGTGCCAGCGCGGCCACGACAGGGGGGAACTATGGCTACACCTTC	TRBJ1-2	once	TRBV11-2	TRBD1
CASSTGVEQFF	TGTGCCAGCAGTACGGGAGTTGAGCAGTTCTTC	TRBJ2-1	.	TRBV5-5	.
CASSPVNPDMNTEAFF	TGTGCCAGCAGCCCAGTAAACCCTGATATGAACACTGAAGCTTTCTTT	TRBJ1-1	.	TRBV7-9	.
CASSNPGLTEAFF	TGTGCCAGCAGCAACCCGGGGCTCACTGAAGCTTTCTTT	TRBJ1-1	.	TRBV7-6	.
CASSGQLDTDTQYF	TGTGCCAGCAGTGGACAGCTAGACACAGATACGCAGTATTTT	TRBJ2-3	few	TRBV2	.
CASSSTSGRVPGELFF	TGTGCCAGCAGTTCCACTAGCGGGAGGGTTCCCGGGGAGCTGTTTTTT	TRBJ2-2	.	TRBV27	TRBD2
CASSLTPLGGSDQETQYF	TGTGCCAGCAGCTTAACTCCTCTAGGGGGATCCGACCAAGAGACCCAGTACTTC	TRBJ2-5	.	TRBV7-9	.
CASSQATLGGLAGGSSYNEQFF	TGCGCCAGCAGCCAAGCCACCCTGGGGGGACTAGCGGGAGGCAGCTCCTACAATGAGCAGTTCTTC	TRBJ2-1	.	TRBV4-1	TRBD2
CASSPGPYEQYF	TGTGCCAGCAGTCCGGGGCCATACGAGCAGTACTTC	TRBJ2-7	.	TRBV27	.
CASSSGSGEQYF	TGCGCCAGCAGCTCAGGGTCCGGCGAGCAGTACTTC	TRBJ2-7	once	TRBV5-1	.
CASSGGSNEQFF	TGTGCCAGCAGTGGTGGGAGCAATGAGCAGTTCTTC	TRBJ2-1	.	TRBV2	.
CASSPTGEANNVLTF	TGTGCCAGCTCACCGACAGGGGAGGCGAACAACGTCCTGACTTTC	TRBJ2-6	.	TRBV18	TRBD1
CASSLSGASYEQYF	TGTGCCAGCAGTTTATCAGGGGCCTCCTACGAGCAGTACTTC	TRBJ2-7	.	TRBV27	.
CASSEYLGNEQFF	TGCGCCAGCAGCGAGTATTTAGGGAATGAGCAGTTCTTC	TRBJ2-1	.	TRBV10-1	.
CASSQPRLGNTIYF	TGTGCCAGCAGCCAGCCCCGTCTGGGAAACACCATATATTTT	TRBJ1-3	.	TRBV7-9	.
CASSPSGYNTEAFF	TGTGCCAGCAGCCCAAGCGGGTATAACACTGAAGCTTTCTTT	TRBJ1-1	.	TRBV7-8	.
CASSVQGLNTEAFF	TGTGCCAGCAGTGTACAGGGCTTGAACACTGAAGCTTTCTTT	TRBJ1-1	.	TRBV27	.
CASSLAGRSSYEQYF	TGTGCCAGCAGCCTAGCGGGAAGGAGCTCCTACGAGCAGTACTTC	TRBJ2-7	.	TRBV6-5	TRBD2
CASSAGTSDTYEQYF	TGTGCCAGCAGTGCCGGGACTAGCGATACCTACGAGCAGTACTTC	TRBJ2-7	.	TRBV6-1	TRBD2
CASSLFNEQFF	TGTGCCAGCAGCCTCTTCAATGAGCAGTTCTTC	TRBJ2-1	.	TRBV11-2	.
CASSLGGRTEAFF	TGTGCCAGCAGCTTAGGGGGGAGGACTGAAGCTTTCTTT	TRBJ1-1	.	TRBV9	.
CASSLEGHTGELFF	TGTGCTAGCAGCTTAGAGGGACACACCGGGGAGCTGTTTTTT	TRBJ2-2	.	TRBV7-7	.
CASSLWTLGREQYF	TGCGCCAGCAGCTTGTGGACTCTGGGGAGGGAGCAGTACTTC	TRBJ2-7	once	TRBV5-1	.
CSVRTVSGYTF	TGCAGCGTAAGGACCGTATCCGGCTACACCTTC	TRBJ1-2	.	TRBV29-1	.
CASSLGSGSEQYF	TGTGCCAGCAGCTTGGGAAGCGGCAGCGAGCAGTACTTC	TRBJ2-7	.	TRBV5-6	.
CASSQALTYGYTF	TGTGCCAGCAGTCAGGCACTTACCTATGGCTACACCTTC	TRBJ1-2	once	TRBV7-2	.